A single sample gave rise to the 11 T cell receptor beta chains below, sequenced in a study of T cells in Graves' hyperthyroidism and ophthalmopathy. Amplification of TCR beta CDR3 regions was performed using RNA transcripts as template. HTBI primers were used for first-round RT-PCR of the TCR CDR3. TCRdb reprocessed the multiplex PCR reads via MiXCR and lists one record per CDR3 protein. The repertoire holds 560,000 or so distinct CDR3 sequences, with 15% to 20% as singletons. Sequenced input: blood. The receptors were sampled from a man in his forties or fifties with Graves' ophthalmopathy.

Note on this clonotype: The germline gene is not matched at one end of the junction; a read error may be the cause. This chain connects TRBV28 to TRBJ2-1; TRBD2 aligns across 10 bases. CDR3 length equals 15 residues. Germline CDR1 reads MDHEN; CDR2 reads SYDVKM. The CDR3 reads CASSSSGRAANGQFF. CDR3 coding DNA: TGTGCCAGCAGTTCGAGCGGGAGGGCGGCGAATGGGCAGTTCTTC.

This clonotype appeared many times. Written as DNA, the CDR3 is TGTGCCAGCAGCTCTCCCGTGGAGGTTTCAGGGTACGGCGAGCAGTACTTC. Its protein is CASSSPVEVSGYGEQYF. The chain recombines TRBV7-8 with TRBJ2-7; D might be TRBD1 or TRBD2, each matching 5 bases. Germline CDR1 is SGHVS and CDR2 is FQNEAQ. V lost 4 bases to trimming and J lost 6 bases, with 25 bases between them. The length of the CDR3 is 17 residues.

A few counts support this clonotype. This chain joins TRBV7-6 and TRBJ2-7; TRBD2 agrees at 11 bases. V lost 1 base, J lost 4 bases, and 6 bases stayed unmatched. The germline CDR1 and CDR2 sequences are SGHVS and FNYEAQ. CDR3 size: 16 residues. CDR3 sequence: CASSLVAGTSGYEQYF. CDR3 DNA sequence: TGTGCCAGCAGCTTAGTAGCCGGGACTAGCGGATACGAGCAGTACTTC.

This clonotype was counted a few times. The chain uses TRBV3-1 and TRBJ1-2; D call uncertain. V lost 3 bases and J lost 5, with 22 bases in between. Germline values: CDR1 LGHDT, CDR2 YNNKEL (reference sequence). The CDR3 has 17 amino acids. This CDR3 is CASSHLKRLGNIYGYTF. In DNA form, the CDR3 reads TGTGCCAGCAGCCATTTAAAACGCCTGGGGAATATTTATGGCTACACCTTC.

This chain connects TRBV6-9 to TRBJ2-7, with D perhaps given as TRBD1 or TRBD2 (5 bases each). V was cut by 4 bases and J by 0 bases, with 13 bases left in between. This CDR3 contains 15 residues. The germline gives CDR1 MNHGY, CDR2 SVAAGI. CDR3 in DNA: TGTGCCAGCAGTTGGTCGTGGGGGTACTCCTACGAGCAGTACTTC. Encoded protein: CASSWSWGYSYEQYF.

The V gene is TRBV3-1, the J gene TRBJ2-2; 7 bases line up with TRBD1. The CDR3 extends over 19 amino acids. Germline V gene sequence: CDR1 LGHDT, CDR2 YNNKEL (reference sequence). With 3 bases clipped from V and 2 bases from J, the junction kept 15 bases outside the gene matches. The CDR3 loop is CASSQYPKTGTVNTGELFF. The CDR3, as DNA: TGTGCCAGCAGCCAGTACCCCAAAACCGGGACAGTCAACACCGGGGAGCTGTTTTTT.

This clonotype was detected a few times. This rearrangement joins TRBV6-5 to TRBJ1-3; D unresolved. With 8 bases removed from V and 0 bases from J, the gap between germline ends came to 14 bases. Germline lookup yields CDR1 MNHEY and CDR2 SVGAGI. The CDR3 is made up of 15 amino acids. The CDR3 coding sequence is TGTGCCAGCTGTCGCGGGCCGGGCTCTGGAAACACCATATATTTT. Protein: CASCRGPGSGNTIYF.

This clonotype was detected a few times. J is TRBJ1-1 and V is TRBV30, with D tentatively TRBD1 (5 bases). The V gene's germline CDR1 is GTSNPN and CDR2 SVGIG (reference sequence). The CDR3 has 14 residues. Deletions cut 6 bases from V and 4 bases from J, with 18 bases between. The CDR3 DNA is TGTGCCTGTTTCAATCCCCCGGGGGGCACTGAAGCTTTCTTT. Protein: CACFNPPGGTEAFF.

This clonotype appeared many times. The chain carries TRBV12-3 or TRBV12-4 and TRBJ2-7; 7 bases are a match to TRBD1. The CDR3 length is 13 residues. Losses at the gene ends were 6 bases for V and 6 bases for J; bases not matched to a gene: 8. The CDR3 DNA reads TGTGCCAGCAGCTTACCCGGGACAGCCGAGCAGTACTTC. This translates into CASSLPGTAEQYF.

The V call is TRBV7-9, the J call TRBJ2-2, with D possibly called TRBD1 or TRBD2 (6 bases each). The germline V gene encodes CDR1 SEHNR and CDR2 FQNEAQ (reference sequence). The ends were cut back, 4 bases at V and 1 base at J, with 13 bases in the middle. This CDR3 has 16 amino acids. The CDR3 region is CASSSWGARNTGELFF. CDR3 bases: TGTGCCAGCAGCTCTTGGGGGGCGCGGAACACCGGGGAGCTGTTTTTT.

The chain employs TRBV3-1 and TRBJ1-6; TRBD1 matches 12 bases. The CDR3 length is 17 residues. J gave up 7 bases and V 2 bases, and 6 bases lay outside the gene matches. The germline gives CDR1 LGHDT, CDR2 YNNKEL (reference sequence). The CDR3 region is CASSQPGTGGKNSPLHF. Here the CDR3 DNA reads TGTGCCAGCAGCCAACCCGGGACAGGGGGCAAAAATTCACCCCTCCACTTT.